The source of this T cell receptor (beta chain) is a study of T cells expressing NK-cell markers. Study as a whole: Among the eight sequenced donors, seven tested HCMV-seropositive and one tested seronegative. Study-wide results and limits: Each of roughly six donors carried dominant NKG2C+ clonotypes accounting for about 1.0-7.5% of CD8+ T cells. For four donors, these clonotypes were likewise the leading ones in the CD3+CD56-NKG2C+ fraction.

A remark on this clonotype: Its target is not known.

Template switching by 5'RACE with UMIs generated the TCR beta cDNA. One entry per CDR3 protein, without DNA, is what TCRdb gives after re-calling the 5' RACE reads. This table holds roughly 430,000 distinct CDR3 sequences. CDR1 and CDR2 from the germline V gene are DFQATT and SNEGSKA (reference sequence). The CDR3 is 15 residues long. The source of this sequence is a woman between 18 and 69 years old in good health. The sequencing input was blood T cells: a sorted CD56 or NKG2C T cell subset, CD4+ or CD8+ T cells, or bulk PBMC T cells (not recorded which). The rearrangement uses TRBV20-1 and TRBJ1-1; checking the TCRdb D call of TRBD1 is not possible without DNA. This CDR3 is CSARDWTRRDTEAFF.